Shown below are 19 T cell receptor beta chains from a single sample sequenced in a study of a mutant IDH1 vaccine in newly diagnosed glioma. Time point reported: week 35, safety follow-up. Every single dose of the vaccine, 300 ug of mutant IDH1 20-mer peptide, came with topical imiquimod. Repertoires were generated with immunoSEQ multiplex PCR, while TCRdb's copy carries only in-frame clones and drops some. The data contain more than 60,000 clones, 74% of them singletons. No antigen has been identified for these receptors. The sample in question was PBMCs, obtained from a glioma patient whose treatment included an IDH1 peptide vaccine. The origin of the receptors is a man aged 50 to 60 with glioma.

The chain has TRBV4-2 and TRBJ2-3; 12 bases fit TRBD2. This CDR3 has 16 residues. V gave up 1 base and J gave up 4 bases; unmatched junction bases: 3. CDR1 LGHNA and CDR2 YNFKEQ come from the germline V gene. Here the CDR3 reads CASSQGLAGGPDTQYF. CDR3 bases: TGTGCCAGCAGCCAAGGGCTAGCGGGGGGGCCAGATACGCAGTATTTT.

CDR3 nucleotide sequence: TGTGCCAGCAGCTTTAGAGGCACAGATACGCAGTATTTT. It is translated as CASSFRGTDTQYF. V is TRBV9 and J is TRBJ2-3; D not certain. V was clipped by 4 bases and J by 1 base, with 7 bases between them. The CDR3 runs to 13 residues. The V gene's germline CDR1 is SGDLS and CDR2 YYNGEE. Using reference TRBV9 and TRBJ2-3 for the parts outside the CDR3, the full variable domain is DSGVTQTPKHLITATGQRVTLRCSPRSGDLSVYWYQQSLDQGLQFLIQYYNGEERAKGNILERFSAQQFPDLHSELNLSSLELGDSALYFCASSFRGTDTQYFGPGTRLTVL.

The chain employs TRBV18 and TRBJ1-5; no firm D call. V was clipped by 2 bases and J by 2 bases, with 10 bases between them. The germline V gene encodes CDR1 KGHSH and CDR2 LQKENI. This CDR3 has 15 residues. This CDR3 reads CASSPSSGGNQPQHF. The DNA of the CDR3 is TGTGCCAGCTCACCAAGTTCAGGAGGCAATCAGCCCCAGCATTTT.

This clone appeared a single time. The V and J genes are TRBV7-2 and TRBJ1-5, with D uncertain. Trimming took 4 bases from V and 5 from J, leaving 9 bases between them. Germline CDR1 and CDR2: SGHTA and FQGNSA. This CDR3 is 13 amino acids long. CDR3 sequence (DNA): TGTGCCAGCAGCTCGCTAACAGATCAGCCCCAGCATTTT. This gives the protein CASSSLTDQPQHF.

The rearrangement uses TRBV30 and TRBJ2-2, with D perhaps TRBD2 (6 bases). In germline, CDR1 is GTSNPN, CDR2 SVGIG (reference sequence). The CDR3 has 13 residues. Trimming removed 4 bases at V and 1 base at J, with 7 bases between. CDR3 DNA: TGTGCCTGGACCGGGGGGAACACCGGGGAGCTGTTTTTT. It is translated as CAWTGGNTGELFF.

The rearrangement links TRBV13 to TRBJ2-3; 9 nucleotides line up with TRBD2. V lost 1 base and J lost 4; bases outside the gene matches: 6. This CDR3 is built from 16 residues. Germline values: CDR1 PRHDT, CDR2 FYEKMQ (reference sequence). The CDR3 nucleotides read TGTGCCAGCAGCTTAGTTTGGCGGGGGGGCTCAGATACGCAGTATTTT. Its protein product is CASSLVWRGGSDTQYF.

V and J are TRBV4-1 and TRBJ2-1; 9 nucleotides match TRBD1. The CDR3 runs 18 residues. Trimming cost V 0 bases and J 8 bases; bases outside gene matches: 14. CDR1 and CDR2 from the germline V gene are MGHRA and YSYEKL. The DNA for the CDR3 is TGCGCCAGCAGCCAAGAGTCCTTCGGGACAGGGAAGATCCATGAGCAGTTCTTC. It codes for CASSQESFGTGKIHEQFF.

This clone was observed a single time. This chain uses TRBV2 with TRBJ1-2; 8 nucleotides agree with TRBD1. CDR3 size: 15 residues. J was trimmed by 7 bases and V by 6 bases; bases with no gene match: 13. In germline, CDR1 is SNHLY, CDR2 FYNNEI. The CDR3 DNA is TGTGCCAGCAGCGCCCAGGACAGGGCCCTACTTGGCTACACCTTC. This sequence encodes CASSAQDRALLGYTF.

The chain carries TRBV9 and TRBJ2-7, with D tentatively TRBD1 or TRBD2 (5 bases each). The CDR3 sequence is 14 residues long. The V end was cut by 4 bases, the J end by 4 bases, with 15 bases between. The germline V gene encodes CDR1 SGDLS and CDR2 YYNGEE. CDR3 residues: CASSTGAKEYEQYF. CDR3 sequence (DNA): TGTGCCAGCAGCACCGGGGCAAAGGAGTACGAGCAGTACTTC. Supplemented by reference TRBV9 and TRBJ2-7, the full variable domain reads DSGVTQTPKHLITATGQRVTLRCSPRSGDLSVYWYQQSLDQGLQFLIQYYNGEERAKGNILERFSAQQFPDLHSELNLSSLELGDSALYFCASSTGAKEYEQYFGPGTRLTVT.

CDR3 protein: CASSWTEGPLEQYF. In DNA, the CDR3 is TGTGCCAGCAGCTGGACAGAAGGTCCTCTCGAGCAGTACTTC. The chain employs TRBV7-9 and TRBJ2-7; D possibly corresponds to TRBD1 (6 bases). CDR1 is SEHNR, CDR2 FQNEAQ, per germline (reference sequence). This CDR3 region has 14 residues. V was trimmed by 4 bases and J by 6 bases, leaving 16 bases between them.

Regarding this clone: A read error may account for a junction end that differs from germline. The chain carries TRBV19 and TRBJ2-3; 8 bases fit TRBD2. The CDR3 length is 19 residues. Germline V gene data show CDR1 as LNHDA and CDR2 as SQIVND (reference sequence). The CDR3: CASSIWVGLAGGSTDPQYF. The CDR3 nucleotides read TGTGCCAGTAGTATTTGGGTGGGACTGGCGGGAGGAAGCACAGATCCGCAGTATTTT.

The rearrangement links TRBV10-3 to TRBJ1-1; D is ambiguous. Trimming left V 0 bases short and J 1 base short, with 6 bases between. The CDR3 has 14 residues. Germline-derived CDR1 and CDR2 are ENHRY and SYGVKD. CDR3 residues: CAISESITNTEAFF. The CDR3 DNA is TGTGCCATCAGTGAGTCGATCACGAACACTGAAGCTTTCTTT.

This sequence joins TRBV5-1 and TRBJ1-1, with D unresolved. Germline loops: CDR1 SGHRS, CDR2 YFSETQ. The V end was cut by 4 bases, the J end by 1 base, with 8 bases between. CDR3 length: 13 residues. In DNA form, the CDR3 reads TGCGCCAGCAGCCGGGAGGGGAACACTGAAGCTTTCTTT. Translating gives CASSREGNTEAFF.

This chain links TRBV20-1 with TRBJ1-1; TRBD1 is a possible D gene (6 bases). The V and J ends lost 3 bases and 8 bases respectively, with 10 bases between them. From germline, CDR1 is DFQATT and CDR2 SNEGSKA (reference sequence). The CDR3 is 11 amino acids. CDR3 loop: CSARGTGEAFF. The CDR3 nucleotides read TGCAGTGCTAGGGGAACAGGGGAAGCTTTCTTT.

The chain recombines TRBV6-1 with TRBJ2-6, with a weak D call TRBD2 (6 bases). Trimming took off 5 bases at V and 0 bases at J, with 8 bases between the two ends. The CDR3 extends over 15 amino acids. CDR1 is MNHNS, CDR2 SASEGT, per germline. This CDR3 is CASSPEGSGANVLTF. The CDR3, as DNA: TGTGCCAGCAGTCCGGAGGGCTCTGGGGCCAACGTCCTGACTTTC.

The V and J genes are TRBV15 and TRBJ2-7, with TRBD1 as a possible D gene (6 bases). V gave up 1 base and J gave up 7 bases, with 14 bases separating them. The germline gives CDR1 LNHNV, CDR2 YYDKDF (reference sequence). The CDR3 spans 14 residues. This chain's CDR3 is CATSRGRTAREQYF. Written as DNA, the CDR3 is TGTGCCACCAGCAGAGGTCGGACAGCGAGGGAGCAGTACTTC.

The chain combines TRBV4-1 with TRBJ2-3, with 11 bases identical to TRBD2. CDR3 size: 19 residues. Losses at the gene ends were 4 bases for V and 1 base for J; bases not matched to a gene: 13. Germline V gene sequence: CDR1 MGHRA, CDR2 YSYEKL. The CDR3 DNA follows: TGCGCCAGCAGCCTAAAGGGATCCCTTAGCGGGGGGGGCACAGATACGCAGTATTTT. Amino acid sequence: CASSLKGSLSGGGTDTQYF.

The chain joins TRBV2 to TRBJ2-6; weak D call: TRBD1 (5 bases). V lost 1 base, J lost 2 bases, and 9 bases lay in between. Germline V CDR1 and CDR2: SNHLY, FYNNEI. The length of the CDR3 is 16 residues. CDR3 DNA: TGTGCCAGCAGTGAAGACAGGATCACTGGGGCCAACGTCCTGACTTTC. It encodes CASSEDRITGANVLTF.

CDR3 DNA: TGTGCCAGCCTCTCCATGGGGGCCTACGAGCAGTACTTC. As protein: CASLSMGAYEQYF. This chain uses TRBV28 with TRBJ2-7; either TRBD1 or TRBD2 may supply D (5 bases each). Trimming left V 8 bases short and J 2 bases short, with 13 bases between. Germline V lookup: CDR1 MDHEN, CDR2 SYDVKM. The CDR3 is 13 residues long.